One T cell receptor beta chain is described in this entry. As handled by the study authors: In papillary thyroid cancer, a distant-metastasis classifier was built using CDR3 differences across clinicopathological groups. TCRdb re-called the PCR reads with MiXCR. The V and J calls and clone size come from TCRdb's table, not from the authors' own analysis. The table shows about 30,000 clones, with around a quarter occurring only once. Each patient came to thyroid surgery without any prior treatment (of any kind). The entry originates in a study of metastatic and nonmetastatic thyroid tumors. Whole-study context: Thyroid patients, malignant and benign, had repertoires compared across blood and tumor or nodule tissue.

CDR1 and CDR2 from the germline V gene are SGHAT and FQNNGV. This CDR3 has 15 amino acids. V trimming: 5 bases; J trimming: 3 bases; junction bases outside the gene matches: 9. The sequencing sample was made of blood. The chain is built from TRBV11-2 and TRBJ1-1, with 7 bases that match TRBD1. This TCR came from a female donor with papillary thyroid cancer or a benign thyroid nodule (not recorded which). Some clones in this sample may be carry-over from other donors' samples. The chain's CDR3 is CASSLTPGGYTEAFF. In nucleotides, the CDR3 is TGTGCCAGCAGCCTAACCCCAGGGGGGTACACTGAAGCTTTCTTT.